One TCR beta chain is described in this entry. Its antigen is unidentified. This record belongs to a study of cytomegalovirus exposure and HLA in healthy donors. The germline V gene has CDR1 SGHNT and CDR2 YENEEA. The V gene end was trimmed by 2 bases and the J gene end by 2 bases; junction bases not matched to a gene: 4. The CDR3 is made up of 16 amino acids. PCR primers comprised 60 Vbeta and 13 Jbeta primers. Only in-frame clones appear in the TCRdb table, and some are missing; sequencing was by immunoSEQ multiplex PCR. The sample carries under 90,000 clones, 75% to 80% recorded once. Study outcomes and limitations: Specificity for CMV antigens was confirmed in vitro for a few of the CMV-associated chains.

The genes are TRBV11-3 and TRBJ1-3; 9 positions agree with TRBD1. The specimen sequenced was PBMCs. This TCR was sampled from a man in his forties in good health and CMV-seronegative. The CDR3 here is CASSLTGTGTGNTIYF. The DNA of the CDR3 is TGTGCCAGCAGCTTAACCGGGACAGGGACTGGAAACACCATATATTTT.